These 10 T cell receptor beta chains were all obtained from the same sample, sequenced in a study of blood T cells in healthy people across ages. Primers used in a second PCR of about 6 to 11 cycles were a sample-barcoded 5' primer and a J-beta primer mix. Each CDR3 protein is one row after TCRdb ran MiXCR on the 5' RACE reads. The sample lists about 800,000 distinct CDR3 sequences, over 45% seen once, with 22% in the top ten. Sequencing was carried out using blood. These receptors were collected from a man aged 25 to 40 in good health.

The V gene is TRBV30, the J gene TRBJ1-2; TRBD1 is a possible D gene (5 bases). The germline V gene has CDR1 GTSNPN and CDR2 SVGIG (reference sequence). The CDR3 length is 13 residues. The V and J ends lost 4 bases and 8 bases respectively, with 17 bases between them. CDR3 region: CAWKDTVIFGYTF. The CDR3 DNA is TGTGCCTGGAAGGACACGGTAATATTCGGCTACACCTTC.

This rearrangement joins TRBV4-1 to TRBJ1-5; D uncertain. TRBJ2-3 explains the end of the DNA better; the J call may be wrong. The germline V gene has CDR1 MGHRA and CDR2 YSYEKL. The CDR3 is made up of 14 amino acids. The CDR3 sequence is CASSQVGGNQPQYF. CDR3 DNA sequence: TGCGCCAGCAGCCAAGTAGGCGGAAATCAGCCCCAGTATTTT.

The V gene is TRBV6-5, the J gene TRBJ1-2, with a weak D call TRBD1 (6 bases). The length of the CDR3 is 12 residues. V was shortened by 4 bases and J by 7 bases, with 10 bases between the two germline ends. Germline V gives CDR1 MNHEY, CDR2 SVGAGI. In DNA form, the CDR3 reads TGTGCCAGCAGTTTGAAGGGGGGTGGCTACACCTTC. Its translation: CASSLKGGGYTF.

The rearrangement joins TRBV15 to TRBJ2-1; 12 bases line up with TRBD2. V was clipped by 4 bases and J by 6 bases; unmatched bases: 10. The CDR3 loop spans 17 amino acids. Germline V lookup: CDR1 LNHNV, CDR2 YYDKDF (reference sequence). Written as DNA, the CDR3 is TGTGCCACCAGCAAAAGTCCTGGGACTAGCGGGCTCAATGAGCAGTTCTTC. Amino acid sequence: CATSKSPGTSGLNEQFF.

There are many counts of this clonotype. The V call is TRBV29-1, the J call TRBJ2-3, with D unclear. Germline V lookup: CDR1 SQVTM, CDR2 ANQGSEA. Trimming took 3 bases from V and 1 from J, leaving 5 bases between them. The CDR3 loop spans 12 amino acids. This CDR3 is CSVDEGTDTQYF. CDR3 in DNA: TGCAGCGTTGATGAGGGCACAGATACGCAGTATTTT.

This clonotype was recorded a few times. The rearrangement joins TRBV10-3 to TRBJ2-3; 8 nucleotides match TRBD2. V was pared by 6 bases and J by 4 bases, with 9 bases of the junction left unmatched. This CDR3 is built from 15 residues. From germline, CDR1 is ENHRY and CDR2 SYGVKD. The chain's CDR3 is CAISLTSVEPDTQYF. Written as DNA, the CDR3 is TGTGCCATCAGCCTGACTAGCGTAGAGCCAGATACGCAGTATTTT.

The J gene is TRBJ2-1, the V gene TRBV12-3 or TRBV12-4, with 7 nucleotides matching TRBD1. CDR3 length equals 15 residues. The V gene end was trimmed by 6 bases and the J gene end by 1 base; junction bases not matched to a gene: 6. The CDR3 nucleotides read TGTGCCAGCAGCTTGACAGGGCGGTCCTACAATGAGCAGTTCTTC. Residues: CASSLTGRSYNEQFF.

Only a few counts were recorded for this clonotype. The chain recombines TRBV6-5 with TRBJ1-4; D might be TRBD1 (6 bases). V lost 1 base, J lost 8 bases, and 14 bases lay in between. Germline V CDR1 and CDR2: MNHEY, SVGAGI. The CDR3 has 15 amino acids. CDR3 protein: CASSYLGGAREKLFF. CDR3 nucleotides: TGTGCCAGCAGTTACTTAGGGGGGGCGCGCGAAAAACTGTTTTTT.

Comment on this clonotype: Compared with germline, one end of the junction differs, possibly owing to a read error. The chain uses TRBV3-1 and TRBJ2-1, with a tentative D call TRBD1 (6 bases). The CDR3 has 14 amino acids. Looked up from germline, CDR1 is LGHDT and CDR2 is YNNKEL (reference sequence). The CDR3, as DNA: TGTGCCAGCAGCCAAGAATCCGACAGGAATGAGCCGTTCTTC. Encoded protein: CASSQESDRNEPFF.

This clonotype was counted at least ten times. The chain has TRBV29-1 and TRBJ2-1; D call uncertain. Germline-derived CDR1 and CDR2 are SQVTM and ANQGSEA. Trimming left V 0 bases short and J 7 bases short, with 13 bases between. There are 14 residues in the CDR3. The CDR3 region has the DNA TGCAGCGTTGAAGATACGGGCTCCGGGAATGAGCAGTTCTTC. This gives the protein CSVEDTGSGNEQFF.